The source of this T cell receptor beta chain is a study of blood T cells in healthy people across ages (dated by TCRdb to between 2014 and 2017). For context, the study as a whole: In model experiments, template switching captured roughly one uniquely barcoded TCR beta cDNA molecule for every two T cells. Using deep sequencing normalized with unique cDNA molecular identifiers, the study measured how TCR beta repertoire diversity changes with age. Four age groups were formed from the donors: young (average approximately 15 years), middle-aged (less than 40), aged (about 68) and long-lived (roughly 88). To avoid experimental bias, donors of different ages were spread randomly across the sequencing lanes. Two additional independent replicas of 1 million unique cDNA reads from the same blood draw were analyzed for two donors (one aged 18 to 30 and one aged 80 or older).

The roughly 37 donors, aged roughly 6 to 90 years, were systemically healthy Caucasian individuals from Russia. Roughly 11 milliliters of peripheral blood were drawn from each donor into EDTA-treated Vacutainer tubes. Ficoll-Paque density-gradient centrifugation was used to isolate PBMCs, with at least 7 million per sample. Trizol reagent was used to extract total RNA from the PBMCs, yielding at least 5 micrograms per sample. The percentages of naive CD45RAhigh/CD27high T cells were determined by flow cytometry on a PBMC aliquot from every donor. This clonotype was counted ten times or more. The clone's antigen remains unknown. There are no base qualities to consult, and no much larger clone falls within one base. Measured from the cysteine to the phenylalanine, the CDR3 is 13 residues long. CDR3 DNA is the only sequence kept; it has 39 bases, read in frame from the first base. V is reduced by 5 bases and J by 2 bases, leaving a spacing of 9 bases between them. Sequences KGHDR (CDR1) and SFDVKD (CDR2) are obtained from the germline V gene.

What the study reported, not specific to this receptor: Bulk unsorted PBMC profiling prevented conclusive comparison of naive and antigen-experienced compartments. Estimates of total diversity based on one million sequenced T cells were considered lower bounds and underestimates. The long-lived group showed more naive CD4+ T cells, fewer expanded clones and increased TCR diversity than the aged group, suggesting age selection. The percentage of naive T cells measured by flow cytometry correlated strongly with observed TCR beta diversity. Observed TCR beta diversity per million T cells fell roughly linearly with age, and a significant reduction was already apparent by age roughly 40. The CMV infection status of donors was not known, potentially confounding age-related changes in expanded clonotypes.

The library was obtained by 5' RACE. Sequencer: Illumina HiSeq 2500. A second PCR of roughly 7 to 12 cycles was run with a J-beta primer mix and a sample-barcoded 5' primer. A unique molecular identifier was introduced onto each TCR beta cDNA molecule by a template-switch 5' adaptor carrying 12 random nucleotides. At least 2.5 million CDR3-containing paired-end reads were obtained from each sample. All of the RNA was converted into first-strand cDNA using the Mint cDNA synthesis kit, with a TRBC-specific oligonucleotide serving as the primer. All cDNA was treated with uracil-DNA glycosylase and then went through a first 18-cycle PCR with the universal primers M1SS and BC2_uni_R. The authors processed their data as follows. For normalization, 1 million high-quality reads, each with a distinct molecular identifier, were randomly selected from each sample. Instead of being binned into consensus sequences, reads with shared molecular identifiers were discarded. MiTCR, set to a Q25 quality threshold and the strictest error-elimination algorithm, was used for CDR3 identification, clonotype clustering and error correction. A nonparametric unseen species model with Euler transformation was used to estimate a lower bound on total TCR beta diversity. Starting from the raw public reads, TCRdb applied fastp trimming at Q25, assembled clones with MiXCR and retained in-frame beta chains. Identical CDR3 protein sequences are pooled into one entry, listed with their most common genes and DNA. What appears here as the V and J calls and clone size reflects TCRdb's work, not the paper's. The sample has fewer than 950,000 distinct CDR3 sequences on record, around 34% of them singletons. The ten top clones hold 13% of the sample.

This chain joins TRBV24-1 to TRBJ2-7; a weak D assignment points to TRBD1 (5 bases agree). The sequenced material came from blood. The receptor was isolated from a man aged 18 to 35 in good health. The DNA sequence is given as TGTGCCACCAGTGGCAGGGTTACCTACGAGCAGTACTTC. Translated, it reads CATSGRVTYEQYF.